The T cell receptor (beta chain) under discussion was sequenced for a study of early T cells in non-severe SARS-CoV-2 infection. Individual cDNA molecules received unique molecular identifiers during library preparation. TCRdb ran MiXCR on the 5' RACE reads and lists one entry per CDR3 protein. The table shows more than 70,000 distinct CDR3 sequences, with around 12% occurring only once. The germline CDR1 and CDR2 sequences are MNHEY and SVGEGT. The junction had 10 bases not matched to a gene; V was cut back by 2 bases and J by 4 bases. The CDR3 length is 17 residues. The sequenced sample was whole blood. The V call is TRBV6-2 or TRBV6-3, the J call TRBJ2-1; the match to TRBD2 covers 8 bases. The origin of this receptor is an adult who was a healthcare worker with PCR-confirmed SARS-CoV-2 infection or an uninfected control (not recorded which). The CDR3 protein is CASSYLTRRLAYNEQFF. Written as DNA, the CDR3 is TGTGCCAGCAGTTACCTCACCCGGAGACTAGCGTACAATGAGCAGTTCTTC.